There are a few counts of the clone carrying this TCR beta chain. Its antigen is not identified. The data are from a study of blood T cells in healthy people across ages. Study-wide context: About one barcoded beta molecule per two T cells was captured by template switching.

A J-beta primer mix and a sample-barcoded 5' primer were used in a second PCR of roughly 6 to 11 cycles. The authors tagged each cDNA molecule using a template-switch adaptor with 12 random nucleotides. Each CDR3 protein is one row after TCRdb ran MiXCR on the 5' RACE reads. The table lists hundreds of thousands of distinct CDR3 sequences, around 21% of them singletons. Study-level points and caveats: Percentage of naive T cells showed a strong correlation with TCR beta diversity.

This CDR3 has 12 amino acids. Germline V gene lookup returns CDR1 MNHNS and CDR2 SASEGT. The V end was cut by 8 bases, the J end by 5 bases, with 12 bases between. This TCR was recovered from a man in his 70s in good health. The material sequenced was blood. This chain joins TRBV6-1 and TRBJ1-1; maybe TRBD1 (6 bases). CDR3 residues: CASQGGGTEAFF. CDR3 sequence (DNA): TGTGCCAGCCAAGGGGGAGGGACTGAAGCTTTCTTT.